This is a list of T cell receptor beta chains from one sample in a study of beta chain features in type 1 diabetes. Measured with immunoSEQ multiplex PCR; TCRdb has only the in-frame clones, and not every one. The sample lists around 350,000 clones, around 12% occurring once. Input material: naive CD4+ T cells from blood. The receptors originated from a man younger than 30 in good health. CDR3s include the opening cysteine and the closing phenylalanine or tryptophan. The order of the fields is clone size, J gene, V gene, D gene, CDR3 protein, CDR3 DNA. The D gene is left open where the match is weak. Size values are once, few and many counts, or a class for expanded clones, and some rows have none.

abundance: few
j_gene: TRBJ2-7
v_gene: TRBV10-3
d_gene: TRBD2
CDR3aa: CATTGGNEQYF
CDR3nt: TGTGCCACGACGGGGGGGAACGAGCAGTACTTC

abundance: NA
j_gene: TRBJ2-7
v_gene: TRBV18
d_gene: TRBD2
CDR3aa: CASSPPWAGEDEQYF
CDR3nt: TGTGCCAGCTCACCTCCGTGGGCGGGAGAGGACGAGCAGTACTTC

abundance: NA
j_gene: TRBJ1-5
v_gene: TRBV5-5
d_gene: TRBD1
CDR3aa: CASSPTGGDGQPQHF
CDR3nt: TGTGCCAGCAGCCCCACAGGGGGCGACGGTCAGCCCCAGCATTTT

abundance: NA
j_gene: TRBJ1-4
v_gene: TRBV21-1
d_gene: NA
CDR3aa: CASSKGPFRTGGERPTNEKLFF
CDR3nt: TGTGCCAGCAGCAAAGGGCCCTTTCGGACAGGGGGCGAGCGGCCAACTAATGAAAAACTGTTTTTT

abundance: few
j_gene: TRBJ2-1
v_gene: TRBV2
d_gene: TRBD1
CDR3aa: CASSVQGVDEQFF
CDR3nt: TGTGCCAGCAGTGTACAGGGGGTCGATGAGCAGTTCTTC

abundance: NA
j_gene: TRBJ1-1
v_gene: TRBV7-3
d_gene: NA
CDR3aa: CASSLGVRAEAFF
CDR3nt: TGTGCCAGCAGCTTAGGGGTGCGGGCTGAAGCTTTCTTT

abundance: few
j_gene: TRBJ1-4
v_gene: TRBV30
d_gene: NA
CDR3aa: CAWSMMGQFNEKLFF
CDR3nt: TGTGCCTGGAGTATGATGGGGCAGTTTAATGAAAAACTGTTTTTT

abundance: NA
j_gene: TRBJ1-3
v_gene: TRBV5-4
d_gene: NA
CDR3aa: CASSLRGAPGNTIYF
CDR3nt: TGTGCCAGCAGCCTACGGGGGGCCCCTGGAAACACCATATATTTT

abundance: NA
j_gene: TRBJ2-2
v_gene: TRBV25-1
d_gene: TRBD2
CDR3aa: CASSAPSGSPTGELFF
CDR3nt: TGTGCCAGCAGTGCGCCTAGCGGGAGCCCCACCGGGGAGCTGTTTTTT

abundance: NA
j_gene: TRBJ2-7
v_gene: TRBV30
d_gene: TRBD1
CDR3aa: CAWSRGTGIYEQYF
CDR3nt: TGTGCCTGGAGTCGGGGGACAGGGATCTACGAGCAGTACTTC

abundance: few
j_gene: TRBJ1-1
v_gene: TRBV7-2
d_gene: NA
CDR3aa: CASSPRFLTGTEAFF
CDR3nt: TGTGCCAGCAGCCCCCGTTTCCTCACGGGCACTGAAGCTTTCTTT

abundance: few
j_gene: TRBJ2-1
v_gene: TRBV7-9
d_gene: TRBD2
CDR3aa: CASSQTGLAGANEQFF
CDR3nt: TGTGCCAGCAGCCAAACCGGACTAGCGGGAGCCAATGAGCAGTTCTTC

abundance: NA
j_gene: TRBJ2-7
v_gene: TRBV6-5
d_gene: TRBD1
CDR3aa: CASNLDRVHHEQYF
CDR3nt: TGTGCCAGTAACTTGGACAGGGTCCACCACGAGCAGTACTTC

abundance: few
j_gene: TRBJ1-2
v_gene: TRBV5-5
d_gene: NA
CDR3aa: CASSRPNWYGYTF
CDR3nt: TGTGCCAGCAGCCGCCCAAACTGGTATGGCTACACCTTC

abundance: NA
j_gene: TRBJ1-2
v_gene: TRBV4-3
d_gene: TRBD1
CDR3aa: CASSHTGVALYTF
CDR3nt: TGCGCCAGCAGCCATACAGGGGTGGCCCTCTACACCTTC

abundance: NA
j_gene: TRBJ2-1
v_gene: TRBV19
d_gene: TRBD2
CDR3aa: CASSPGLARGNEQFF
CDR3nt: TGTGCCAGTAGTCCAGGACTAGCGAGAGGCAATGAGCAGTTCTTC

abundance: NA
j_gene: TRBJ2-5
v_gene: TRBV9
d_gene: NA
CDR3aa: CASSVDLVRTQYF
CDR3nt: TGTGCCAGCAGCGTAGACCTCGTTAGGACCCAGTACTTC

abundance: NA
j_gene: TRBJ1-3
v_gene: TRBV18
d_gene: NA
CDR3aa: CASSPTVVIRNTIYF
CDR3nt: TGTGCCAGCTCACCTACAGTCGTGATACGGAACACCATATATTTT

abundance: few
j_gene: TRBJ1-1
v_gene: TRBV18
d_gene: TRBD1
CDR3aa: CASSRGTGASVKAFF
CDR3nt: TGTGCCAGCTCACGGGGGACAGGGGCCTCCGTAAAAGCTTTCTTT

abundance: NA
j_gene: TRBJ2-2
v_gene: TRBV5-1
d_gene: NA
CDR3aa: CASSLGRRELFF
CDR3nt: TGCGCCAGCAGCTTGGGGCGGAGGGAGCTGTTTTTT

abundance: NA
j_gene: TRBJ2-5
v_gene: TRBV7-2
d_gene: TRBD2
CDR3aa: CASRRTGLAVQETQYF
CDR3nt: TGTGCCAGCAGACGAACCGGACTAGCGGTCCAAGAGACCCAGTACTTC

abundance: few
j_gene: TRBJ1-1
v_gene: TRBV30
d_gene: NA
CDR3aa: CAWSVRTTNTEAFF
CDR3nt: TGTGCCTGGAGTGTAAGGACAACGAACACTGAAGCTTTCTTT

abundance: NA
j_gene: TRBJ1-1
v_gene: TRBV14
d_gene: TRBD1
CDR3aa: CASSQETGLEAFF
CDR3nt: TGTGCCAGCAGCCAGGAGACAGGGCTTGAAGCTTTCTTT

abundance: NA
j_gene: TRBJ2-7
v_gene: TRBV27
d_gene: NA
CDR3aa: CASSPLEARDSYEQYF
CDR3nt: TGTGCCAGCAGCCCACTCGAGGCGCGGGACTCCTACGAGCAGTACTTC

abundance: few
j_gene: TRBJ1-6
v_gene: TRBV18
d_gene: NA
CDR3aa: CASSPRQGLRSPLHF
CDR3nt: TGTGCCAGCTCACCACGGCAGGGGCTTAGATCACCCCTCCACTTT

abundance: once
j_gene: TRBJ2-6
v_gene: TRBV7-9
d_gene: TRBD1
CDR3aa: CASSGQWRTGFSGANVLTF
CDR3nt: TGTGCCAGCAGCGGGCAGTGGAGGACAGGGTTTTCTGGGGCCAACGTCCTGACTTTC

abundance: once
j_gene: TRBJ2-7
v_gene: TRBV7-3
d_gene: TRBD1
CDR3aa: CASSPTGDYEQYF
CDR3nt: TGTGCCAGCAGCCCGACAGGGGACTACGAGCAGTACTTC

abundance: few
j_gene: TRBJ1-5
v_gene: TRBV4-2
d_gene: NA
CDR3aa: CASSQDSRSGDSNQPQHF
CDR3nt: TGTGCCAGCAGCCAAGATTCGAGATCAGGGGATAGCAATCAGCCCCAGCATTTT

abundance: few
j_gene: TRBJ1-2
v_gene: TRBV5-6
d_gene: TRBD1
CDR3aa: CASSLGATGADYGYTF
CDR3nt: TGTGCCAGCAGCTTAGGCGCCACAGGGGCCGACTATGGCTACACCTTC

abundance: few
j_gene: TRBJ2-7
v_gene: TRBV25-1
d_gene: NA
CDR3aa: CASSAPYGRDYEQYF
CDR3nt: TGTGCCAGCAGTGCCCCTTACGGCAGGGACTACGAGCAGTACTTC

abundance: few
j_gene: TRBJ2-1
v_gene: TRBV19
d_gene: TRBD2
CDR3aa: CASSMGLAGNEQFF
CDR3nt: TGTGCCAGTAGTATGGGACTAGCGGGCAATGAGCAGTTCTTC

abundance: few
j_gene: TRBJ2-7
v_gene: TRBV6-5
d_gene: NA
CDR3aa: CASSRTGDEQYF
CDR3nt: TGTGCCAGCAGCCGAACAGGAGACGAGCAGTACTTC

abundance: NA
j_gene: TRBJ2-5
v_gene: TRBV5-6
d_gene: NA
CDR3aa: CASSELGGEETQYF
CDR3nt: TGTGCCAGCAGTGAGCTTGGAGGAGAAGAGACCCAGTACTTC

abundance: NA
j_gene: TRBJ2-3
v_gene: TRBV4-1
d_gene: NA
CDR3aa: CASRLALSTDTQYF
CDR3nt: TGCGCCAGCCGCCTAGCGTTAAGCACAGATACGCAGTATTTT

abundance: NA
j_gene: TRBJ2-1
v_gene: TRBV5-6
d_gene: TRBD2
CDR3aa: CASSFATTSGGVNEQFF
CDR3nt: TGTGCCAGCAGCTTCGCTACCACTAGCGGGGGGGTCAATGAGCAGTTCTTC

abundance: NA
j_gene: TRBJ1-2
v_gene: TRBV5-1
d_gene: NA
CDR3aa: CASSFLQGVGGYTF
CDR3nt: TGCGCCAGCAGCTTTTTACAGGGAGTCGGTGGCTACACCTTC

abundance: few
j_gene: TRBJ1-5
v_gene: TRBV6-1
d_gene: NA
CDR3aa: CASSGSLESQHF
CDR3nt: TGTGCCAGCAGTGGCTCTTTAGAGTCCCAGCATTTT

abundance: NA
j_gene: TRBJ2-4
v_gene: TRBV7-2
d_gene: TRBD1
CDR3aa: CASSFSQGESIQYF
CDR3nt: TGTGCCAGCAGCTTTTCACAGGGGGAAAGCATTCAGTACTTC

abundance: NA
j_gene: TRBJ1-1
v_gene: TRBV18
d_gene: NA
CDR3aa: CASSPGEGTEAFF
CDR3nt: TGTGCCAGCTCACCGGGGGAGGGGACTGAAGCTTTCTTT

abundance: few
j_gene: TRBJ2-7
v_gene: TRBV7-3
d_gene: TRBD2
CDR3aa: CASSPGGGLGTYEQYF
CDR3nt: TGTGCCAGCAGCCCCGGGGGGGGATTGGGGACCTACGAGCAGTACTTC

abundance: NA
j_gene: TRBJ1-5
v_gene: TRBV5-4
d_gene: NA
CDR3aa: CASSFAGVNQPQHF
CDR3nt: TGTGCCAGCAGCTTTGCAGGCGTCAATCAGCCCCAGCATTTT

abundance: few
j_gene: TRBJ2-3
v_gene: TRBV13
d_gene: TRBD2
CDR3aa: CASSLEPGTSGRMDTQYF
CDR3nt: TGTGCCAGCAGCTTGGAACCCGGGACTAGCGGGAGAATGGATACGCAGTATTTT

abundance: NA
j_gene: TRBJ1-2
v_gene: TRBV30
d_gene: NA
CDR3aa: CAWSEGVGGYTF
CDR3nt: TGTGCCTGGAGTGAAGGGGTCGGGGGCTACACCTTC

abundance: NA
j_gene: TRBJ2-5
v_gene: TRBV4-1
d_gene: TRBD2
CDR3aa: CASSQDEAGEETQYF
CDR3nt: TGCGCCAGCAGCCAAGACGAGGCGGGAGAAGAGACCCAGTACTTC

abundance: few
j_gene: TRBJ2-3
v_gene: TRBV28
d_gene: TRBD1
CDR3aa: CASSPPGQGPSSTDTQYF
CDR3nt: TGTGCCAGCAGTCCCCCGGGACAGGGACCCTCTAGCACAGATACGCAGTATTTT

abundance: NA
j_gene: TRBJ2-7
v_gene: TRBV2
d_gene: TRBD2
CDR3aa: CASIGGGFSYEQYF
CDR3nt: TGTGCCAGCATTGGCGGGGGATTCTCCTACGAGCAGTACTTC

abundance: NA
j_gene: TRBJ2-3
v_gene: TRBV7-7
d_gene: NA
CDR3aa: CASSAGIAADTQYF
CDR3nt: TGTGCCAGCAGCGCGGGGATAGCTGCAGATACGCAGTATTTT

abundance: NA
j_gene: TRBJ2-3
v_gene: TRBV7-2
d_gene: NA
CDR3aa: CASSLLLLTSTDTQYF
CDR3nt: TGTGCCAGCAGCTTACTCTTGTTGACTAGCACAGATACGCAGTATTTT

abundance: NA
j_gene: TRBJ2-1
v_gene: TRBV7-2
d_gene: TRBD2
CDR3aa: CASSLAAGVYNEQFF
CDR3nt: TGTGCCAGCAGCTTAGCAGCGGGAGTATACAATGAGCAGTTCTTC

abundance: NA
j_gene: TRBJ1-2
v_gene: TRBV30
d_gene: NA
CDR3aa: CAWSGNRFNYGYTF
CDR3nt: TGTGCCTGGAGTGGTAACAGGTTTAACTATGGCTACACCTTC

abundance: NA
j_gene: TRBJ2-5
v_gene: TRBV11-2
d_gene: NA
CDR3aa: CASSDGEGGWETQYF
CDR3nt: TGTGCCAGCAGCGACGGTGAAGGGGGTTGGGAGACCCAGTACTTC

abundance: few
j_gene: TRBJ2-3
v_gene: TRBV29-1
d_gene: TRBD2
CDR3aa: CSVEDRGGAFPNTDTQYF
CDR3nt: TGCAGCGTTGAAGATCGGGGGGGAGCCTTTCCCAACACAGATACGCAGTATTTT

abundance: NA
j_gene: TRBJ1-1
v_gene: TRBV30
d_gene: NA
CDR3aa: CAWSVLTSNTEAFF
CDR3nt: TGTGCCTGGAGTGTATTGACTTCGAACACTGAAGCTTTCTTT

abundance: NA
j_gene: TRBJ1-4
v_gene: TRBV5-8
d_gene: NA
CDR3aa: CASSLLEKLFF
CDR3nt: TGTGCCAGCAGCTTGCTTGAAAAACTGTTTTTT

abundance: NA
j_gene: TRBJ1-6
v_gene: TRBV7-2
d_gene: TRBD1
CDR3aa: CASSFHRGLSVDSPLHF
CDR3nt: TGTGCCAGCAGCTTCCACAGGGGGCTTTCCGTGGATTCACCCCTCCACTTT

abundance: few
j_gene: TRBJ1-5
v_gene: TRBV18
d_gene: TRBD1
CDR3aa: CASSPIRDRASNQPQHF
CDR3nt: TGTGCCAGCTCACCGATTCGGGACAGGGCAAGCAATCAGCCCCAGCATTTT

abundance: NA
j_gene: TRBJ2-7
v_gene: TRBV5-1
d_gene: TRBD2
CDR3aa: CASSLAAGTSSYEQYF
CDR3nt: TGCGCCAGCAGCTTGGCGGCAGGGACTAGCTCCTACGAGCAGTACTTC

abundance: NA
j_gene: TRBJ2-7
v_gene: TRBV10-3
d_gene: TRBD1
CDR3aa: CASADRVAGYEQYF
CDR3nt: TGTGCCTCGGCCGACAGGGTTGCTGGATACGAGCAGTACTTC

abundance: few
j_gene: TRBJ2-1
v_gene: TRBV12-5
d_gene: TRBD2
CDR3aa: CASGFSLPGLAAFNEQFF
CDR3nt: TGTGCTAGTGGTTTCTCATTACCGGGACTAGCGGCCTTTAATGAGCAGTTCTTC

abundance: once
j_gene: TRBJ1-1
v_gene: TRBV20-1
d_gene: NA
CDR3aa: CSASSTREAFF
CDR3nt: TGCAGTGCTAGTTCCACTCGTGAAGCTTTCTTT